These 22 T cell receptor beta chains came from one sample sequenced in a study of blood T cell repertoires in COVID-19. TCRdb keeps only in-frame clones here, not all; method: immunoSEQ multiplex PCR. The sample includes around 68,000 clones, around 83% of them seen just once. Material for sequencing was peripheral blood. The origin of the receptors is a human donor in a cohort sampled during active COVID-19.

This clone showed up just a few times. This rearrangement joins TRBV7-2 to TRBJ1-4; the D gene is possibly TRBD1 (6 bases). The germline V gene encodes CDR1 SGHTA and CDR2 FQGNSA. The CDR3 runs to 15 residues. V was cut by 5 bases and J by 7 bases, with 17 bases left in between. CDR3 in amino acids: CASSKGTGLGEKLFF. DNA of the CDR3: TGTGCCAGCAGCAAAGGAACAGGGCTCGGTGAAAAACTGTTTTTT.

This clone was recorded a few times. CDR3 sequence reads: CASSLAELNSPLHF. The CDR3 region has the DNA TGTGCCAGCAGCTTAGCCGAGTTAAATTCACCCCTCCACTTT. The genes are TRBV7-9 and TRBJ1-6; D not certain. In germline, CDR1 is SEHNR, CDR2 FQNEAQ (reference sequence). This CDR3 contains 14 residues. Trimming took 0 bases from V and 7 from J, leaving 7 bases between them. Using reference TRBV7-9 and TRBJ1-6 for the parts outside the CDR3, the full variable domain is DTGVSQNPRHKITKRGQNVTFRCDPISEHNRLYWYRQTLGQGPEFLTYFQNEAQLEKSRLLSDRFSAERPKGSFSTLEIQRTEQGDSAMYLCASSLAELNSPLHFGNGTRLTVT.

The chain joins TRBV18 to TRBJ2-1; 10 nucleotides line up with TRBD1. V gave up 3 bases and J gave up 2 bases; unmatched junction bases: 7. The CDR3 consists of 17 residues. Germline CDR1 KGHSH, CDR2 LQKENI. CDR3 protein: CASSPRDRGPPYNEQFF. The CDR3 DNA follows: TGTGCCAGCTCACCCCGGGACAGGGGTCCTCCCTACAATGAGCAGTTCTTC. The full variable domain, with the rest looked up from reference TRBV18 and TRBJ2-1, is NAGVMQNPRHLVRRRGQEARLRCSPMKGHSHVYWYRQLPEEGLKFMVYLQKENIIDESGMPKERFSAEFPKEGPSILRIQQVVRGDSAAYFCASSPRDRGPPYNEQFFGPGTRLTVL.

CDR3 in amino acids: CASSSEGGVEQFF. In DNA, the CDR3 is TGTGCCAGCAGCTCAGAAGGCGGGGTGGAGCAGTTCTTC. The chain recombines TRBV7-2 with TRBJ2-1; D is perhaps TRBD2 (6 bases). The CDR3 is 13 amino acids. CDR1 is SGHTA and CDR2 is FQGNSA in the germline V gene. Trimming took off 4 bases at V and 10 bases at J, with 14 bases between the two ends.

The sample holds one count of this clone. The chain uses TRBV6-2 or TRBV6-3 and TRBJ2-5, with TRBD2 as a possible D gene (5 bases). V shed 5 bases and J shed 5 bases, with 6 bases lying between them. CDR3 size: 11 residues. In germline, CDR1 is MNHEY, CDR2 SVGEGT. The CDR3 nucleotides read TGTGCCAGCAGTCAGCGGGAGACCCAGTACTTC. Protein product: CASSQRETQYF.

The genes are TRBV21-1 and TRBJ2-2; the DNA was not used to check the table's D call, TRBD2. TRBV21-1 is designated a pseudogene. This CDR3 region has 17 residues. DNA for the CDR3: TGTGCCAGCAGCAAGACTCCCAGCGGGGGGGCGACCGGGGAGCTGTTTTTT. Translated, it gives CASSKTPSGGATGELFF.

In its sample, this clone was seen once. V is TRBV18 and J is TRBJ2-4, with a tentative D call TRBD1 (6 bases). Germline V lookup: CDR1 KGHSH, CDR2 LQKENI. V was clipped by 0 bases and J by 0 bases, with 18 bases between them. There are 19 residues in the CDR3. This CDR3 is CASSPPGEPGVLAKNIQYF. For the CDR3, the DNA is TGTGCCAGCTCACCACCCGGGGAGCCAGGGGTCCTAGCCAAAAACATTCAGTACTTC.

This clone has more than one count but fewer than ten. The genes are TRBV6-1 and TRBJ2-7, with D unclear. The germline gives CDR1 MNHNS, CDR2 SASEGT. The V end was cut by 1 base, the J end by 0 bases, with 16 bases between. The CDR3 covers 17 residues. This chain's CDR3 is CASSEDLRPTRSYEQYF. The CDR3 DNA is TGTGCCAGCAGTGAAGATCTCAGGCCCACCCGCTCCTACGAGCAGTACTTC.

The V call is TRBV19, the J call TRBJ2-5, with a possible D match to TRBD1 (5 bases). In germline, CDR1 is LNHDA, CDR2 SQIVND (reference sequence). V gave up 5 bases and J gave up 5 bases, with 9 bases separating them. The CDR3 has 12 amino acids. The CDR3 nucleotides read TGTGCCAGTAGTGTAAGGGGCGAGACCCAGTACTTC. Translating gives CASSVRGETQYF.

The rearrangement uses TRBV28 and TRBJ2-3, with D hard to call. The germline CDR1 and CDR2 sequences are MDHEN and SYDVKM. The CDR3 length is 11 residues. The V end was cut by 3 bases, the J end by 6 bases, with 4 bases between. The CDR3 here is CASSLRDTQYF. The CDR3 DNA sequence: TGTGCCAGCAGTTTGAGGGATACGCAGTATTTT.

The CDR3 protein is CASSLQTLNEQFF. The CDR3 bases are TGTGCCAGCAGCTTACAGACCCTCAATGAGCAGTTCTTC. The chain has TRBV5-4 and TRBJ2-1; D is uncertain. V lost 2 bases to trimming and J lost 6 bases, with 9 bases between them. Germline values: CDR1 SGHNT, CDR2 YYREEE (reference sequence). The CDR3 consists of 13 residues. Supplemented by reference TRBV5-4 and TRBJ2-1, the full variable domain reads ETGVTQSPTHLIKTRGQQVTLRCSSQSGHNTVSWYQQALGQGPQFIFQYYREEENGRGNFPPRFSGLQFPNYSSELNVNALELDDSALYLCASSLQTLNEQFFGPGTRLTVL.

This chain connects TRBV14 to TRBJ2-3, with D tentatively TRBD1 (6 bases). Germline V gene lookup returns CDR1 SGHDN and CDR2 FVKESK. Trimming removed 4 bases from V and 0 bases from J, with 17 bases in between. This CDR3 region has 17 residues. This chain's CDR3 is CASSRTKGTRSTDTQYF. The CDR3 DNA sequence: TGTGCCAGCAGCCGCACGAAGGGGACAAGAAGCACAGATACGCAGTATTTT.

This clone was seen just once. The chain carries TRBV27 and TRBJ1-1; D ambiguous. In germline, CDR1 is MNHEY, CDR2 SMNVEV (reference sequence). V lost 5 bases and J 1 base, leaving 11 bases between the germline ends. The CDR3 runs to 14 residues. In DNA form, the CDR3 reads TGTGCCAGCAGTGCAAGCGGACGGAACACTGAAGCTTTCTTT. Protein product: CASSASGRNTEAFF.

V is TRBV5-4 and J is TRBJ2-2, with TRBD2 matching over 8 bases. Germline V gene lookup returns CDR1 SGHNT and CDR2 YYREEE (reference sequence). The CDR3 runs 12 residues. Trimming removed 6 bases from V and 6 bases from J; junction bases left unmatched: 1. CDR3 amino acids: CASTGGAGELFF. For the CDR3, the DNA is TGTGCCAGCACCGGGGGGGCCGGGGAGCTGTTTTTT.

This clone was seen a single time. CDR3 in amino acids: CASRKTGRYDTQYF. The CDR3 DNA reads as TGTGCCAGCAGGAAGACAGGGCGGTACGATACGCAGTATTTT. The gene calls are TRBV2 and TRBJ2-3, with 7 bases lining up with TRBD1. Germline V gene sequence: CDR1 SNHLY, CDR2 FYNNEI. V gave up 6 bases and J gave up 6 bases; unmatched junction bases: 9. This CDR3 has 14 amino acids.

This clone showed up many times. The DNA for the CDR3 is TGTGCCAGCACCCCGGGACAGTTCAATTCACCCCTCCACTTT. Protein: CASTPGQFNSPLHF. The rearrangement uses TRBV11-2 and TRBJ1-6; 7 bases line up with TRBD1. CDR1 SGHAT and CDR2 FQNNGV come from the germline V gene. The V gene end was trimmed by 7 bases and the J gene end by 7 bases; junction bases not matched to a gene: 7. CDR3 size: 14 residues.

The chain joins TRBV19 to TRBJ2-1, with 9 bases that match TRBD1. J lost 7 bases, V lost 5 bases, and 9 bases had no gene match. This CDR3 is 15 amino acids long. Germline lookup yields CDR1 LNHDA and CDR2 SQIVND (reference sequence). The DNA of the CDR3 is TGTGCCAGTAGTGTCGTGGGACAGGGTCTTAATGAGCAGTTCTTC. Translated, it gives CASSVVGQGLNEQFF.

The V gene is TRBV11-2, the J gene TRBJ1-3; D remains unclear. Germline values: CDR1 SGHAT, CDR2 FQNNGV. CDR3 length: 16 residues. Deletions cut 5 bases from V and 2 bases from J, with 16 bases between. Here the CDR3 reads CASSPRVTAAGNTIYF. The CDR3 DNA reads TGTGCCAGCAGCCCCCGGGTGACGGCGGCTGGAAACACCATATATTTT. Looking up the rest from reference TRBV11-2 and TRBJ1-3 gives the full variable domain: EAGVAQSPRYKIIEKRQSVAFWCNPISGHATLYWYQQILGQGPKLLIQFQNNGVVDDSQLPKDRFSAERLKGVDSTLKIQPAKLEDSAVYLCASSPRVTAAGNTIYFGEGSWLTVV.

The gene calls are TRBV11-2 and TRBJ2-1; 10 bases fit TRBD1. With 3 bases clipped from V and 6 bases from J, the junction kept 5 bases outside the gene matches. The CDR3 extends over 15 amino acids. The germline CDR1 and CDR2 sequences are SGHAT and FQNNGV. The CDR3 spells CASSFRDRGSNEQFF. CDR3 DNA: TGTGCCAGCAGCTTCCGGGACAGGGGCTCCAATGAGCAGTTCTTC.

This chain joins TRBV20-1 and TRBJ1-4; possible D gene TRBD1, 6 bases. Germline V CDR1 and CDR2: DFQATT, SNEGSKA (reference sequence). Trimming removed 4 bases at V and 12 bases at J, with 12 bases between. The CDR3 consists of 11 residues. Here the CDR3 reads CSATGGAELFF. In nucleotides, the CDR3 is TGCAGTGCTACCGGGGGGGCAGAACTGTTTTTT.

The chain combines TRBV4-2 with TRBJ2-7, with D maybe TRBD1 (5 bases). The length of the CDR3 is 15 residues. The V end lost 0 bases, the J end lost 6 bases, and 15 bases lay between the germline ends. Germline-derived CDR1 and CDR2 are LGHNA and YNFKEQ. CDR3 in DNA: TGTGCCAGCAGCCAAGATGTTACGGCCCAGGGCGAGCAGTACTTC. Translating gives CASSQDVTAQGEQYF.

This clone has a handful of counts. V is TRBV9 and J is TRBJ1-3; D ambiguous. Looked up from germline, CDR1 is SGDLS and CDR2 is YYNGEE. The V and J ends lost 3 bases and 0 bases respectively, with 10 bases between them. The CDR3 loop spans 15 amino acids. In nucleotides, the CDR3 is TGTGCCAGCAGCGCCTTCGGGAGCTCTGGAAACACCATATATTTT. Its protein product is CASSAFGSSGNTIYF.